Shown below are 17 T cell receptor beta chains from a single sample sequenced in a study of patients and donors after allogeneic stem cell transplantation. TCRdb called the RT-PCR reads again in MiXCR, with one record for every CDR3 protein. The table includes over 350,000 distinct CDR3 sequences, 16% detected once. Sequenced input: blood, either unsorted or a sorted T cell fraction (not recorded which). These receptors were collected from a human donor who was either an allogeneic HSCT recipient or a stem cell or donor lymphocyte infusion donor (not recorded which). It is not recorded whose cells these are; they may come from a transplant donor.

The CDR3 DNA follows: TGTGCCAGCAGCTTAGTGTTTCGGACAGATTCACCCCTCCACTTT. Protein product: CASSLVFRTDSPLHF. The V call is TRBV7-9, the J call TRBJ1-6; perhaps TRBD1 as D (6 bases). Germline V gives CDR1 SEHNR, CDR2 FQNEAQ (reference sequence). The CDR3 spans 15 residues. Trimming shortened V by 1 base and J by 8 bases, and 12 bases separated the two germline ends.

The table lists this clonotype with many counts. The J gene is TRBJ1-5, the V gene TRBV12-3 or TRBV12-4; D is possibly TRBD1 (5 bases). The V end lost 6 bases, the J end lost 0 bases, and 15 bases lay between the germline ends. The CDR3 contains 16 residues. CDR3 sequence reads: CASSPLTAYSNQPQHF. CDR3 DNA sequence: TGTGCCAGCAGCCCCCTGACAGCCTATAGCAATCAGCCCCAGCATTTT.

The V call is TRBV18, the J call TRBJ1-1; D unclear. CDR3 length: 19 residues. Trimming stripped 3 bases from V and 3 bases from J, with 26 bases between. The germline V gene encodes CDR1 KGHSH and CDR2 LQKENI. The CDR3 DNA follows: TGTGCCAGCTCACCCTTACATAGGCTGATGCCTACTAAGGACACTGAAGCTTTCTTT. Protein product: CASSPLHRLMPTKDTEAFF.

The chain is built from TRBV2 and TRBJ2-1; either TRBD1 or TRBD2 may fit D (5 bases each). Trimming removed 7 bases from V and 3 bases from J, with 16 bases in between. CDR3 length: 15 residues. Germline loops: CDR1 SNHLY, CDR2 FYNNEI. CDR3 sequence (DNA): TGTGCCAGCACCTTACAGCCGGGGCTCTACAATGAGCAGTTCTTC. It is translated as CASTLQPGLYNEQFF.

This rearrangement joins TRBV28 to TRBJ1-1, with no clear D. The V gene's germline CDR1 is MDHEN and CDR2 SYDVKM. The CDR3 is made up of 15 amino acids. Trimming removed 6 bases from V and 4 bases from J, with 18 bases in between. CDR3 residues: CASSAMIIPGTEAFF. The CDR3 DNA follows: TGTGCCAGCAGCGCGATGATTATTCCCGGCACTGAAGCTTTCTTT.

The gene calls are TRBV7-2 and TRBJ2-7, with D maybe TRBD2 (5 bases). The germline gives CDR1 SGHTA, CDR2 FQGNSA. Trimming shortened V by 2 bases and J by 3 bases, and 8 bases separated the two germline ends. The CDR3 length is 13 residues. In DNA form, the CDR3 reads TGTGCCAGCAGCTTAACGGGATTCTACGAGCAGTACTTC. This codes for CASSLTGFYEQYF. The full variable domain, rest sourced from reference TRBV7-2 and TRBJ2-7, is GAGVSQSPSNKVTEKGKDVELRCDPISGHTALYWYRQSLGQGLEFLIYFQGNSAPDKSGLPSDRFSAERTGGSVSTLTIQRTQQEDSAVYLCASSLTGFYEQYFGPGTRLTVT.

This clonotype appeared a single time. The chain joins TRBV20-1 to TRBJ2-7, with 7 bases identical to TRBD1. The length of the CDR3 is 14 residues. Losses at the gene ends were 4 bases for V and 1 base for J; bases not matched to a gene: 7. The germline V gene has CDR1 DFQATT and CDR2 SNEGSKA (reference sequence). The CDR3 here is CSATGTEISYEQYF. The CDR3 region has the DNA TGCAGTGCTACCGGGACAGAGATATCCTACGAGCAGTACTTC.

V and J are TRBV30 and TRBJ1-6, with D unclear. V was pared by 5 bases and J by 5 bases, with 16 bases between. The CDR3 totals 15 residues. Per the germline V gene, CDR1 is GTSNPN and CDR2 is SVGIG (reference sequence). Written as DNA, the CDR3 is TGTGCCTGGGGTACGGTGAACAAGGATAATTCACCCCTCCACTTT. This gives the protein CAWGTVNKDNSPLHF.

The sample holds a few counts of this clonotype. V and J are TRBV20-1 and TRBJ2-3, with 10 positions matching TRBD2. Germline CDR1 reads DFQATT; CDR2 reads SNEGSKA (reference sequence). The CDR3 loop spans 15 amino acids. J lost 6 bases, V lost 5 bases, and 11 bases had no gene match. This CDR3 reads CSAQALAGEWDTQYF. CDR3 DNA sequence: TGCAGTGCTCAGGCCCTAGCGGGAGAATGGGATACGCAGTATTTT.

This chain links TRBV3-1 with TRBJ2-7; D is unclear. This CDR3 has 12 amino acids. With 3 bases removed from V and 5 bases from J, the gap between germline ends came to 8 bases. Germline loops: CDR1 LGHDT, CDR2 YNNKEL (reference sequence). The CDR3 coding sequence is TGTGCCAGCAGCCAGGTTTCCCACGAGCAGTACTTC. It encodes CASSQVSHEQYF.

The rearrangement uses TRBV20-1 and TRBJ2-2; 14 bases match TRBD2. CDR3 length: 15 amino acids. The germline V gene encodes CDR1 DFQATT and CDR2 SNEGSKA (reference sequence). J was trimmed by 3 bases and V by 6 bases; bases with no gene match: 3. CDR3 coding DNA: TGCAGTGCCCTGACTAGCGGGAGGGACACCGGGGAGCTGTTTTTT. Protein sequence: CSALTSGRDTGELFF.

In its sample, this clonotype was seen a few times. The chain carries TRBV29-1 and TRBJ2-7, with TRBD1 identical over 8 bases. The V gene end was trimmed by 3 bases and the J gene end by 4 bases; junction bases not matched to a gene: 11. CDR1 and CDR2 from the germline V gene are SQVTM and ANQGSEA. The length of the CDR3 is 15 residues. The CDR3 is CSVETGEELGYEQYF. The CDR3 DNA reads as TGCAGCGTTGAGACAGGGGAGGAATTGGGATACGAGCAGTACTTC.

Ten or more counts support this clonotype. The genes are TRBV5-1 and TRBJ2-1, with 11 bases matching TRBD2. Germline trimming cut 0 bases from V and 1 base from J; bases unmatched to any gene: 3. The germline V gene encodes CDR1 SGHRS and CDR2 YFSETQ. The CDR3 length is 17 residues. CDR3 sequence: CASSLDPSGGSYNEQFF. CDR3 nucleotide sequence: TGCGCCAGCAGCTTGGATCCTAGCGGGGGGTCCTACAATGAGCAGTTCTTC.

A remark on this clonotype: The junction departs from the called germline gene at one end, perhaps through a read error. The V call is TRBV7-2, the J call TRBJ1-6; D unclear. The germline V gene encodes CDR1 SGHTA and CDR2 FQGNSA. This CDR3 contains 16 residues. CDR3 nucleotides: TGTGTCAGCAGCTTAGCTGGAGGATCCTATCAGTCACCCCTCCACTTT. Its protein product is CVSSLAGGSYQSPLHF. Full variable domain (rest looked up from reference TRBV7-2 and TRBJ1-6): GAGVSQSPSNKVTEKGKDVELRCDPISGHTALYWYRQSLGQGLEFLIYFQGNSAPDKSGLPSDRFSAERTGGSVSTLTIQRTQQEDSAVYLCVSSLAGGSYQSPLHFGNGTRLTVT.

This clonotype has ten or more counts. The chain couples TRBV12-3 or TRBV12-4 to TRBJ1-2; 8 nucleotides match TRBD1. The trim removed 5 bases at V and 4 bases at J, leaving 6 bases unmatched. CDR3 length: 14 residues. The CDR3 region has the DNA TGTGCCAGCAGTCCGTCCAGGGGGCCCTATGGCTACACCTTC. This codes for CASSPSRGPYGYTF.

The chain employs TRBV20-1 and TRBJ2-5, with D perhaps matching TRBD1 or TRBD2 (6 bases each). Between the trimmed V and J ends, which lost 6 bases and 5 bases, there was a span of 25 bases. The CDR3 sequence is 16 residues long. Germline assignment: CDR1 DFQATT and CDR2 SNEGSKA (reference sequence). CDR3 amino acids: CSATNPGAPFGETQYF. CDR3 DNA sequence: TGCAGTGCGACCAACCCGGGGGCCCCATTTGGCGAGACCCAGTACTTC.

This clonotype was picked up a small number of times. This rearrangement joins TRBV2 to TRBJ2-3; 8 positions agree with TRBD2. The CDR3 has 19 residues. J lost 0 bases, V lost 6 bases, and 17 bases had no gene match. CDR1 and CDR2 (germline): SNHLY, FYNNEI. CDR3 sequence (DNA): TGTGCCAGCAGACCAATGCGGGGGGCCGATATCTATAGCACAGATACGCAGTATTTT. This codes for CASRPMRGADIYSTDTQYF.